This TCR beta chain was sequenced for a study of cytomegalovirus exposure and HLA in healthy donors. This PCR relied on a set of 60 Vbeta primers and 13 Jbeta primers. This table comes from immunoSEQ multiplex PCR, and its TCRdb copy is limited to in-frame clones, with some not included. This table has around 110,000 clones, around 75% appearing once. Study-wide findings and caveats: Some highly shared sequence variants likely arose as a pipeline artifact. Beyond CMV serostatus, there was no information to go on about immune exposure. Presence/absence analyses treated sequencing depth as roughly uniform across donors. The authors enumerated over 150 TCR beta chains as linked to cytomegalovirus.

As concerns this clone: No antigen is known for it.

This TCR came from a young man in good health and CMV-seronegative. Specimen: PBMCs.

CDR3 residues: CATSRELSSYNEQFF. The CDR3 region has the DNA TGTGCCACCAGCAGAGAGCTGAGCTCCTACAATGAGCAGTTCTTC. This chain connects TRBV15 to TRBJ2-1, with D unresolved. Trimming shortened V by 0 bases and J by 0 bases, and 6 bases separated the two germline ends. The germline V gene has CDR1 LNHNV and CDR2 YYDKDF (reference sequence). The CDR3 length is 15 residues.